This TCR beta chain was sequenced in a study of blood T cell repertoires in COVID-19. The wider study: From the United States, Italy and Spain came samples of acute and convalescent COVID-19. T cells, B-cell-depleted T cells, or PBMCs supplied cDNA or gDNA.

Patients of the Seattle cohort, enrolled during active infection, were followed longitudinally. Original handling: Amplification from reference gene primers served as the basis for estimated nucleated cell counts. The repertoire was sequenced with immunoSEQ multiplex PCR; TCRdb's copy has only in-frame clones and lacks some. V and J calls and clone size follow that table, whereas D and trimming were derived from the DNA. The table lists about 370,000 clones, 89% of them singletons. Sequencing used peripheral blood. This receptor was identified in a young woman with COVID-19, enrolled during active disease.

In DNA, the CDR3 is TGTGCCACCAGTGAACCAGGGTTCAAGGAGACCCAGTACTTC. As protein: CATSEPGFKETQYF. The V and J genes are TRBV24-1 and TRBJ2-5, with a possible D match to TRBD1 (5 bases). CDR3 length equals 14 residues. The germline V and J ends were trimmed by 4 bases and 5 bases, with 13 bases remaining between them. Germline V gene sequence: CDR1 KGHDR, CDR2 SFDVKD.